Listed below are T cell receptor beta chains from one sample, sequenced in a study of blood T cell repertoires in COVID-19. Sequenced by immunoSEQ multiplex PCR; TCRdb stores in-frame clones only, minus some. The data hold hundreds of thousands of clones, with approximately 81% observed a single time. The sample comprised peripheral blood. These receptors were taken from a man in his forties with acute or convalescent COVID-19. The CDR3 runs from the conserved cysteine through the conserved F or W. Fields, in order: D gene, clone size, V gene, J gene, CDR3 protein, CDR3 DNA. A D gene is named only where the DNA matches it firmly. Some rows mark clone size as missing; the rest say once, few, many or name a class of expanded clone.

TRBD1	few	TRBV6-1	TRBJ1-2	CASSETGTGDGGYGYTF	TGTGCCAGCAGTGAAACGGGGACAGGGGATGGCGGCTATGGCTACACCTTC
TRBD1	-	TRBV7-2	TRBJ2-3	CASRGDGQDNTDTQYF	TGTGCCAGCAGGGGCGACGGACAGGATAATACAGATACGCAGTATTTT
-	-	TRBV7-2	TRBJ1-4	CASSLGSGSKLFF	TGTGCCAGCAGCTTAGGTTCAGGGTCGAAACTGTTTTTT
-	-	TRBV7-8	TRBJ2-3	CASSFSTGHLADTQYF	TGTGCCAGCAGCTTCTCGACAGGACACCTTGCGGATACGCAGTATTTT
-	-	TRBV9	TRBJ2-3	CASSVGTGSSTDTQYF	TGTGCCAGCAGCGTAGGAACGGGTAGCAGCACAGATACGCAGTATTTT
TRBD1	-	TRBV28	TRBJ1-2	CASSTRQGVYGYTF	TGTGCCAGCAGTACCCGACAGGGGGTCTATGGCTACACCTTC
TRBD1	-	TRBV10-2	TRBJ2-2	CASSPTDRVDGTGELFF	TGCGCCAGCAGTCCGACGGACAGGGTGGATGGGACCGGGGAGCTGTTTTTT
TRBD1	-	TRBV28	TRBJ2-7	CASSLQGVLYEQYF	TGTGCCAGCAGTCTACAGGGGGTCCTATACGAGCAGTACTTC
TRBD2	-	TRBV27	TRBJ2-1	CASSLAGDSEQFF	TGTGCCAGCAGTTTAGCGGGGGATAGTGAGCAGTTCTTC
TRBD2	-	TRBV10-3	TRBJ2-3	CAISESGRGGLGDTQYF	TGTGCCATCAGTGAGTCGGGGCGGGGGGGCCTTGGAGATACGCAGTATTTT
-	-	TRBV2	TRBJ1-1	CASSGRRGTEAFF	TGTGCCAGCAGTGGTAGGAGGGGCACTGAAGCTTTCTTT
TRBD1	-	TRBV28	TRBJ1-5	CASRPRDRLNQPQHF	TGTGCCAGCAGACCTCGGGACAGGCTAAATCAGCCCCAGCATTTT
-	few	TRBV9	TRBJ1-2	CASSVGGSGTHYGYTF	TGTGCCAGCAGCGTAGGTGGTTCAGGGACACACTATGGCTACACCTTC
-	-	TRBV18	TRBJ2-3	CASSPSGVADTQYF	TGTGCCAGCTCACCTTCGGGGGTTGCAGATACGCAGTATTTT
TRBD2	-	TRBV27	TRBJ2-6	CASSLEPPGLAGSSGANVLTF	TGTGCCAGCAGTTTAGAACCCCCGGGACTAGCGGGGAGCTCTGGGGCCAACGTCCTGACTTTC
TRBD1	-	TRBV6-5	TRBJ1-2	CASSYGQGLYGYTF	TGTGCCAGCAGTTACGGACAGGGCCTCTATGGCTACACCTTC
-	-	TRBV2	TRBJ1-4	CASSEGTDRVLGKLFF	TGTGCCAGCAGTGAAGGGACAGATAGGGTTCTCGGAAAACTGTTTTTT
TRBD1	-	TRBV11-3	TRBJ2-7	CASSFTGTGFDEQYF	TGTGCCAGCAGCTTTACCGGGACAGGGTTTGACGAGCAGTACTTC
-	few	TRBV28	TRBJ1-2	CASSLPRRGYTF	TGTGCCAGCAGTTTGCCCCGGCGGGGCTACACCTTC
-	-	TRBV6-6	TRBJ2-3	CASSYGQLITDTQYF	TGTGCCAGCAGTTACGGGCAGCTAATCACAGATACGCAGTATTTT
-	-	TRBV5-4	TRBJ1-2	CASSLGGIGYTF	TGTGCCAGCAGCTTAGGAGGAATCGGCTACACCTTC
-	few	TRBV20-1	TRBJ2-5	CSASPGEETQYF	TGCAGTGCTAGTCCAGGGGAAGAGACCCAGTACTTC
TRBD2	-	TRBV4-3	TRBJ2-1	CASSQERGGGKYNEQFF	TGCGCCAGCAGCCAAGAAAGAGGCGGGGGGAAATACAATGAGCAGTTCTTC
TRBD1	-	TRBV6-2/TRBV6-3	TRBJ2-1	CASSDTDRGGEQFF	TGTGCCAGCAGTGACACAGACAGGGGAGGAGAGCAGTTCTTC
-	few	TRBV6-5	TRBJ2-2	CASSYGLEGTGELFF	TGTGCCAGCAGTTACGGGCTAGAGGGAACCGGGGAGCTGTTTTTT
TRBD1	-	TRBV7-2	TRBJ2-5	CASSLGDRARETQYF	TGTGCCAGCAGCCTAGGGGACAGGGCCCGGGAGACCCAGTACTTC
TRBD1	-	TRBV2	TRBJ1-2	CASTPSRTGGTVRGGYTF	TGTGCCAGCACTCCCTCGAGGACAGGGGGAACGGTCCGGGGTGGCTACACCTTC
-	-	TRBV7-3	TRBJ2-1	CASSLGLGEQFF	TGTGCCAGCAGCTTAGGGCTTGGGGAGCAGTTCTTC
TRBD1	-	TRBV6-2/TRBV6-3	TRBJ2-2	CASSYRHDTRGRTGELFF	TGTGCCAGCAGTTACCGGCATGACACCAGGGGGCGGACCGGGGAGCTGTTTTTT
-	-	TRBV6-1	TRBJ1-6	CASSEADKNSSPLHF	TGTGCCAGCAGTGAAGCGGACAAGAATTCTTCACCCCTCCACTTT
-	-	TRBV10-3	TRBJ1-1	CAISDRGSTEAFF	TGTGCCATCAGTGACAGGGGTAGCACTGAAGCTTTCTTT
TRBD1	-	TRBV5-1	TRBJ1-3	CASSLTGVGNTIYF	TGCGCCAGCAGCTTGACAGGGGTAGGAAACACCATATATTTT
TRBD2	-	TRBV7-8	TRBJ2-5	CASSPRFSGGNQETQYF	TGTGCCAGCAGCCCCCGATTTAGCGGGGGGAACCAAGAGACCCAGTACTTC
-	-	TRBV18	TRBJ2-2	CASSPRGGGETGELFF	TGTGCCAGCTCACCGCGGGGAGGGGGAGAGACCGGGGAGCTGTTTTTT
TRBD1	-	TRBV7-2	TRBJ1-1	CASTPGGVNTEAFF	TGTGCCAGCACCCCAGGGGGTGTGAACACTGAAGCTTTCTTT
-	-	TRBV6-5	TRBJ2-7	CASSYSILGGTYEQYF	TGTGCCAGCAGTTACTCGATTTTGGGGGGAACCTACGAGCAGTACTTC
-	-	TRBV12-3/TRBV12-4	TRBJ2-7	CASSPGREYEQYF	TGTGCCAGCAGCCCGGGGCGGGAATACGAGCAGTACTTC
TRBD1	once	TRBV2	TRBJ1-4	CASRTGTGVEKLFF	TGTGCCAGCAGGACCGGGACAGGGGTTGAAAAACTGTTTTTT
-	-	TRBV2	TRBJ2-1	CASSGGAYNEQFF	TGTGCCAGCAGTGGGGGGGCCTACAATGAGCAGTTCTTC
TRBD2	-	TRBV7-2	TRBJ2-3	CASSFAGGPDTQYF	TGTGCCAGCAGCTTCGCGGGGGGCCCAGATACGCAGTATTTT
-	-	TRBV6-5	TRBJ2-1	CASNRGTVGEQFF	TGTGCCAGCAATCGGGGGACAGTCGGTGAGCAGTTCTTC
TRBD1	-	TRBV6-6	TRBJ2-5	CASRDGTAETQYF	TGTGCCAGCAGAGACGGGACAGCAGAGACCCAGTACTTC
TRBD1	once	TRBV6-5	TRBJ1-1	CASRDDRGNTEAFF	TGTGCCAGCAGGGACGACAGGGGGAACACTGAAGCTTTCTTT
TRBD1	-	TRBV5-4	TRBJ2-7	CASRADRGREQYF	TGTGCCAGCAGGGCCGACAGGGGACGCGAGCAGTACTTC
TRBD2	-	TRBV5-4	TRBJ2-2	CASSPTSGGAPGELFF	TGTGCCAGCAGCCCAACTAGCGGGGGGGCCCCCGGGGAGCTGTTTTTT
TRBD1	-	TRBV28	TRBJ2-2	CASSLNPGGDTGELFF	TGTGCCAGCAGTTTAAATCCAGGGGGTGACACCGGGGAGCTGTTTTTT
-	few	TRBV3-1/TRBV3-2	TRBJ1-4	CASSQDKRGNEKLFF	TGTGCCAGCAGCCAAGATAAGCGGGGAAATGAAAAACTGTTTTTT